This is a list of T cell receptor beta chains from one sample in a study of circulating CD8 cells and anti-PD-1 response in melanoma. TCRdb reprocessed the reads with MiXCR, giving one entry per CDR3 protein. The sample includes 500 to 600 distinct CDR3 sequences, 5% to 7.5% of them seen just once. The specimen was CD8+ T cells from PBMCs, collected at baseline or after one month of anti-PD-1 therapy (not recorded which). These TCRs come from a human donor with melanoma. CDR3s include the opening cysteine and the closing phenylalanine or tryptophan. The order of the fields is clone size, J gene, V gene, D gene, CDR3 protein, CDR3 DNA. A D gene is named only where the DNA matches it firmly. A row's size may be missing; if present it is once, few, many or a size class.

>NA|TRBJ2-7|TRBV2|NA
CAGWTLDEQCF
TGTGCCGGCTGGACCTTGGACGAGCAGTGCTTC
>large|TRBJ2-1|TRBV20-1|NA
CSASGSFTPGDEQFF
TGCAGTGCTAGCGGGTCCTTTACTCCTGGCGATGAGCAGTTCTTC
>large|TRBJ2-3|TRBV2|NA
CASSPGGDTDAQYF
TGTGCCAGCAGCCCCGGAGGGGACACAGATGCGCAGTATTTT
>large|TRBJ2-2|TRBV20-1|NA
CSAREDGANAGELFF
TGCAGTGCTAGAGAGGACGGGGCGAACGCCGGGGAGCTGTTTTTT
>medium-sized|TRBJ1-5|TRBV28|NA
CASSLWWGSNQPQHF
TGTGCCAGCAGTTTATGGTGGGGTAGCAATCAGCCCCAGCATTTT
>medium-sized|TRBJ2-7|TRBV2|NA
CASSSYEQYF
TGTGCCAGCAGCTCCTACGAGCAGTACTTC
>medium-sized|TRBJ2-1|TRBV28|NA
CASSFREQFF
TGTGCCAGCAGTTTCCGGGAGCAGTTCTTC
>medium-sized|TRBJ2-2|TRBV19|NA
CASSTTGELFF
TGTGCCAGTAGTACCACCGGGGAGCTGTTTTTT
>large|TRBJ2-1|TRBV27|NA
CATRSYNEQFF
TGTGCCACCAGGTCCTACAATGAGCAGTTCTTC
>NA|TRBJ2-3|TRBV19|NA
CASSMSGSTDTQYF
TGTGCCAGTAGTATGAGCGGCAGCACAGATACGCAGTATTTT
>large|TRBJ2-7|TRBV9|TRBD1
CASSRPQGASSEQYF
TGTGCCAGCTCCCGGCCGCAGGGGGCTTCGAGTGAGCAGTACTTC
>NA|TRBJ2-1|TRBV7-6|NA
CASSLDGHSEQSF
TGTGCCAGCAGCTTAGATGGGCACAGTGAGCAGTCCTTC
>few|TRBJ1-2|TRBV29-1|NA
CSVAGQGPYGYTF
TGCAGCGTTGCGGGCCAGGGCCCCTATGGCTACACCTTC
>large|TRBJ2-1|TRBV2|TRBD2
CASSAGTSRNNEQFF
TGTGCCAGCAGCGCCGGGACTAGTCGGAACAATGAGCAGTTCTTC
>NA|TRBJ1-1|TRBV9|NA
CASSVGGATEAFF
TGTGCCAGCAGCGTCGGGGGGGCCACTGAAGCTTTCTTT
>large|TRBJ2-1|TRBV2|NA
CASSSGWEQFF
TGTGCCAGCAGCTCCGGTTGGGAGCAGTTCTTC
>large|TRBJ2-1|TRBV3-1|NA
CASSQESADNEQFF
TGTGCCAGCAGCCAAGAAAGCGCGGACAATGAGCAGTTCTTC
>medium-sized|TRBJ2-3|TRBV2|NA
CASSEARGTDTQYF
TGTGCCAGCAGTGAAGCAAGGGGGACAGATACGCAGTATTTT
>large|TRBJ2-1|TRBV27|TRBD1
CASSLGTGGAQFF
TGTGCCAGCAGTCTCGGGACAGGGGGCGCTCAGTTCTTC
>large|TRBJ2-5|TRBV5-4|NA
CASSLLETQYF
TGTGCCAGCAGCTTGTTGGAGACCCAGTACTTC
>medium-sized|TRBJ2-7|TRBV28|NA
CASSFRGLSSYEQYF
TGTGCCAGCAGTTTTCGCGGGCTGAGCTCCTACGAGCAGTACTTC
>few|TRBJ2-1|TRBV5-1|NA
CASSPGNGQFF
TGCGCCAGCAGCCCGGGAAATGGGCAGTTCTTC
>few|TRBJ2-5|TRBV21-1|NA
CASNPRGRGGSQETQYF
TGTGCCAGCAATCCGAGGGGAAGGGGGGGATCCCAAGAGACCCAGTACTTC
>large|TRBJ1-1|TRBV7-9|NA
CASSFGLTNTEAFF
TGTGCCAGCAGCTTTGGACTGACGAACACTGAAGCTTTCTTT
>medium-sized|TRBJ2-5|TRBV28|NA
CAIGNGARETQYF
TGTGCCATCGGTAACGGAGCACGGGAGACCCAGTACTTC
>medium-sized|TRBJ2-2|TRBV7-2|NA
CASSFSYTGELFF
TGTGCCAGCAGCTTCAGCTACACCGGGGAGCTGTTTTTT
>large|TRBJ2-3|TRBV4-1|TRBD2
CASSHRAGADTQYF
TGCGCCAGCAGCCACCGAGCGGGGGCAGATACGCAGTATTTT
>few|TRBJ1-1|TRBV5-6|NA
CASSPGFGNTEAFF
TGTGCCAGCAGCCCAGGGTTCGGGAACACTGAAGCTTTCTTT
>large|TRBJ2-3|TRBV2|NA
CASEGGRGTDTQYF
TGTGCCAGCGAGGGGGGGAGAGGCACAGATACGCAGTATTTT
>medium-sized|TRBJ2-5|TRBV11-2|TRBD1
CASRPDKGAWETQYF
TGTGCCAGCAGACCAGACAAGGGGGCCTGGGAGACCCAGTACTTC
>hyperexpanded|TRBJ2-7|TRBV28|NA
CASSLSGASGLYEQYF
TGTGCCAGCAGTTTGTCGGGGGCCTCGGGGCTCTACGAGCAGTACTTC
>large|TRBJ2-1|TRBV27|NA
CASSVDTTVFYNEQFF
TGTGCCAGCAGTGTAGACACGACCGTATTCTACAATGAGCAGTTCTTC
>medium-sized|TRBJ2-3|TRBV27|TRBD2
CASSGGGAGAGNTQYF
TGTGCCAGCAGTGGGGGAGGCGCGGGAGCGGGTAATACGCAGTATTTT
>large|TRBJ2-7|TRBV27|TRBD2
CASSLGTSYEQYF
TGTGCCAGCAGCCTCGGGACTAGCTACGAGCAGTACTTC
>large|TRBJ2-7|TRBV5-1|NA
CASSPQPYEQYF
TGCGCCAGCAGCCCACAACCCTACGAGCAGTACTTC
>medium-sized|TRBJ2-3|TRBV27|NA
CASSLGGLLVSTDTQYF
TGTGCCAGCAGTTTAGGAGGGCTCCTCGTAAGCACAGATACGCAGTATTTT
>large|TRBJ2-7|TRBV27|TRBD2
CASSSTLSGNEQYF
TGTGCCAGCAGTTCAACCCTCAGCGGGAACGAGCAGTACTTC
>large|TRBJ2-7|TRBV29-1|NA
CSVGQTEQYF
TGCAGCGTCGGACAGACCGAGCAGTACTTC
>large|TRBJ2-2|TRBV27|NA
CASRQGSGELFF
TGTGCCAGTCGGCAGGGATCCGGGGAGCTGTTTTTT
>large|TRBJ2-7|TRBV28|TRBD1
CASSAPPTGFNEQYF
TGTGCCAGCAGTGCCCCACCGACAGGGTTCAACGAGCAGTACTTC
>large|TRBJ2-1|TRBV18|NA
CASSKAGYSYNEQFF
TGTGCCAGCTCAAAAGCAGGATACTCCTACAATGAGCAGTTCTTC
>large|TRBJ2-3|TRBV2|NA
CASLEDTQYF
TGTGCCAGCCTAGAGGATACGCAGTATTTT
>few|TRBJ2-7|TRBV7-8|TRBD1
CASSQYWTGGSDEQYF
TGTGCCAGCAGCCAATATTGGACAGGGGGAAGCGACGAGCAGTACTTC
>large|TRBJ2-7|TRBV20-1|TRBD2
CSARGETSGGQSSYEQYF
TGCAGTGCTAGAGGGGAGACTAGCGGGGGCCAGAGCTCCTACGAGCAGTACTTC
>large|TRBJ2-1|TRBV6-1|NA
CASSVRAGSSYNEQFF
TGTGCCAGCAGTGTAAGGGCGGGAAGCTCCTACAATGAGCAGTTCTTC
>medium-sized|TRBJ2-3|TRBV19|NA
CASSPSLLTDTQYF
TGTGCCAGTAGTCCCTCGTTACTCACAGATACGCAGTATTTT
>large|TRBJ2-3|TRBV27|NA
CASQKTGTDTQYF
TGTGCCAGCCAAAAGACAGGCACAGATACGCAGTATTTT
>hyperexpanded|TRBJ2-1|TRBV27|NA
CASSPLAAGNEQFF
TGTGCCAGCAGCCCATTAGCGGCCGGCAATGAGCAGTTCTTC
>NA|TRBJ2-7|TRBV7-3|NA
CASSVAGGSYEQYF
TGTGCCAGCAGCGTCGCAGGTGGCTCCTACGAGCAGTACTTC
>large|TRBJ2-1|TRBV19|TRBD2
CASSIDPPFGSGSLDEQFF
TGTGCCAGTAGTATAGATCCCCCTTTTGGCAGCGGGAGTCTCGATGAGCAGTTCTTC
>medium-sized|TRBJ2-1|TRBV9|NA
CASGRGPSYNEQFF
TGTGCCAGCGGGCGGGGTCCCTCCTACAATGAGCAGTTCTTC
>medium-sized|TRBJ2-7|TRBV27|NA
CASSPGALMSSYEQYF
TGTGCCAGCAGTCCCGGGGCCTTAATGAGCTCCTACGAGCAGTACTTC
>medium-sized|TRBJ2-1|TRBV7-3|NA
CASSHDSYNEQFF
TGTGCCAGCAGCCACGACTCTTACAATGAGCAGTTCTTC
>medium-sized|TRBJ2-1|TRBV28|NA
CASQLSFFSYNEQFF
TGTGCCAGCCAGTTGTCGTTTTTCTCCTACAATGAGCAGTTCTTC
>large|TRBJ2-7|TRBV27|TRBD1
CASSLHTDRVAYEQYF
TGTGCCAGCAGTTTACATACGGACAGGGTTGCCTACGAGCAGTACTTC
>large|TRBJ2-5|TRBV2|NA
CASSEVVIQETQYF
TGTGCCAGCAGTGAGGTCGTAATTCAAGAGACCCAGTACTTC
>large|TRBJ2-3|TRBV27|TRBD2
CASTSPLAGGTDTQYF
TGTGCCAGCACCTCCCCCCTAGCGGGAGGAACAGATACGCAGTATTTT
>medium-sized|TRBJ2-1|TRBV11-2|TRBD2
CASRGIFGTSSYEQFF
TGTGCCAGCAGGGGGATTTTTGGGACTAGCTCCTATGAGCAGTTCTTC